This entry is about one TCR beta chain. The antigen remains undetermined. The data were produced by immunoSEQ multiplex PCR, yet TCRdb's version contains in-frame clones alone and is incomplete. The sample carries tens of thousands of clones, around 91% recorded once. With V trimmed by 4 bases and J by 7 bases, 14 bases remained unmatched. Per germline, CDR1 MNHNS and CDR2 SASEGT. CDR3 size: 17 residues. This sample is drawn from a study of graft-versus-host responses after intestinal transplantation. Across the study: All of the recipients had induction that used anti-thymocyte globulin, then tacrolimus and steroids for roughly three years. Points from the study as a whole: Recipient marrow showed GvH clones, some seen first in ileum or blood. In patients with graft-donor T cell macrochimerism, allograft graft-versus-host to host-versus-graft clonal ratios were high.

The chain recombines TRBV6-1 with TRBJ2-1, with 9 bases aligning to TRBD2. The sequencing used unstimulated CD8+ T cells sorted from spleen or lymph node cells, collected before transplant. The TCR sequence derives from a human donor who was the organ donor for an intestinal transplant. The CDR3 DNA follows: TGTGCCAGCAGTGCCCCGGAGAGCGGGGGGATAGAGAATGAGCAGTTCTTC. Translated, it gives CASSAPESGGIENEQFF.